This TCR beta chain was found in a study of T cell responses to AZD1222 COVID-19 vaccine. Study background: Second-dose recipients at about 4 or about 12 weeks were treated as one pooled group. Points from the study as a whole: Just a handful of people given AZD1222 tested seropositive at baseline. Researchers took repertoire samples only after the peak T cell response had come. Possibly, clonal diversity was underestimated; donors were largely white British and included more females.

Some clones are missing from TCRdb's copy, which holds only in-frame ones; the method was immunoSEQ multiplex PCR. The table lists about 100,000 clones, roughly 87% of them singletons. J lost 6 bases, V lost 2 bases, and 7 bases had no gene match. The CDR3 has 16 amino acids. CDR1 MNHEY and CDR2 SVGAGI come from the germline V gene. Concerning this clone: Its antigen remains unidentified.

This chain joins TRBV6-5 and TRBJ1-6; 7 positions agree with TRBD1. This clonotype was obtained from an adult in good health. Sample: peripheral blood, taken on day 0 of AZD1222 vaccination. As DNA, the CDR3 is TGTGCCAGCAGTTACAGCTACAGGGGAAGTAATTCACCCCTCCACTTT. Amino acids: CASSYSYRGSNSPLHF.